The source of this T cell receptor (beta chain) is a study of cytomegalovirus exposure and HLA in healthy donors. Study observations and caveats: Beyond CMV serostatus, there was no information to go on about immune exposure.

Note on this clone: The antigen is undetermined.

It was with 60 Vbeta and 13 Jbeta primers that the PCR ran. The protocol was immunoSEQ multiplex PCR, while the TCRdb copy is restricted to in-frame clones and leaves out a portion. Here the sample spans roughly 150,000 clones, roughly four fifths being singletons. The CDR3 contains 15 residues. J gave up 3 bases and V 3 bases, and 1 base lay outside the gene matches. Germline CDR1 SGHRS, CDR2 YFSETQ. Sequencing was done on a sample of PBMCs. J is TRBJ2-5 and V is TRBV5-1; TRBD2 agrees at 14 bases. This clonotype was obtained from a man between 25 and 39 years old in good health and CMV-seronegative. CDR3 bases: TGCGCCAGCAGCTGGGGACTAGCGGGAGAAGAGACCCAGTACTTC. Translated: CASSWGLAGEETQYF.